This T cell receptor (beta chain) was obtained from a study of cytomegalovirus exposure and HLA in healthy donors. The CDR3 runs 13 residues. Germline-derived CDR1 and CDR2 are MNHNY and SVGAGI (reference sequence). The V and J ends lost 2 bases and 6 bases respectively, with 10 bases between them. The PCR made use of 60 Vbeta and 13 Jbeta primers. The method was immunoSEQ multiplex PCR; TCRdb's version includes in-frame clones alone and lacks a portion of them. The table records 90,000 to 120,000 clones, 60% to 80% of them present only once. The sequence was collected from a man between 50 and 59 years old in good health and CMV-seropositive. What was sequenced was PBMCs. The chain carries TRBV6-6 and TRBJ1-1; TRBD1 is a possible D gene (6 bases). The chain's CDR3 is CASSYTGFAEAFF. The CDR3 DNA is TGTGCCAGCAGTTACACAGGGTTCGCTGAAGCTTTCTTT.